The rows below give T cell receptor beta chains drawn from one sample of a study of blood T cell repertoires in COVID-19. Clones were read by immunoSEQ multiplex PCR, and TCRdb kept only the in-frame ones, dropping some. Counted here are about 130,000 clones, around 82% occurring once; the ten biggest clones make up roughly an eighth. The sample consisted of peripheral blood. Receptor source: a woman aged 30 to 39 who had recovered from COVID-19. CDR3s include the opening cysteine and the closing phenylalanine or tryptophan. The order of the fields is J gene, V gene, D gene, CDR3 length, clone size, CDR3 DNA, CDR3 protein. D genes are given only for firm matches. Some rows mark clone size as missing; the rest say once, few, many or name a class of expanded clone.

J: TRBJ1-6
V: TRBV2
D: TRBD1
length: 14
size: -
DNA: TGTGCCAGCAGTGCGGACAGGGAAAATTCACCCCTCCACTTT
CDR3: CASSADRENSPLHF

J: TRBJ2-5
V: TRBV19
D: -
length: 17
size: -
DNA: TGTGCCAGTAGCAAACCCCGGGGCGCCGTGGGAGGAGAGACCCAGTACTTC
CDR3: CASSKPRGAVGGETQYF

J: TRBJ1-3
V: TRBV29-1
D: -
length: 14
size: -
DNA: TGCAGCGCCCTGACAGGTAGCTCTGGAAACACCATATATTTT
CDR3: CSALTGSSGNTIYF

J: TRBJ1-1
V: TRBV18
D: -
length: 14
size: -
DNA: TGTGCCAGCTCACCATCAAACAGGTTGACTGAAGCTTTCTTT
CDR3: CASSPSNRLTEAFF

J: TRBJ1-1
V: TRBV2
D: -
length: 13
size: -
DNA: TGTGCCAGCAGTGGGGCTGGAGGTTCTAGGGCTTTCTTT
CDR3: CASSGAGGSRAFF

J: TRBJ2-1
V: TRBV19
D: TRBD1
length: 16
size: -
DNA: TGTGCCAGTACGACCGGGACAGGGATAAGCTACAATGAGCAGTTCTTC
CDR3: CASTTGTGISYNEQFF

J: TRBJ2-7
V: TRBV12-5
D: -
length: 20
size: -
DNA: TGTGCTAGTGGTTTGGTACCCACCGCGTCGGAGGGAACCCCGGCCTACGAGCAGTACTTC
CDR3: CASGLVPTASEGTPAYEQYF

J: TRBJ1-2
V: TRBV15
D: -
length: 14
size: -
DNA: TGTGCCACCAGAAGTGCTGGGGGGAACTATGGCTACACCTTC
CDR3: CATRSAGGNYGYTF

J: TRBJ2-7
V: TRBV27
D: TRBD2
length: 13
size: -
DNA: TGTGCCAGCAGTTCAATAGCGGGAGGGGAGCAGTACTTC
CDR3: CASSSIAGGEQYF

J: TRBJ2-7
V: TRBV29-1
D: -
length: 12
size: few
DNA: TGCAGCGTTGGTCAGGGATCCTACGAGCAGTACTTC
CDR3: CSVGQGSYEQYF